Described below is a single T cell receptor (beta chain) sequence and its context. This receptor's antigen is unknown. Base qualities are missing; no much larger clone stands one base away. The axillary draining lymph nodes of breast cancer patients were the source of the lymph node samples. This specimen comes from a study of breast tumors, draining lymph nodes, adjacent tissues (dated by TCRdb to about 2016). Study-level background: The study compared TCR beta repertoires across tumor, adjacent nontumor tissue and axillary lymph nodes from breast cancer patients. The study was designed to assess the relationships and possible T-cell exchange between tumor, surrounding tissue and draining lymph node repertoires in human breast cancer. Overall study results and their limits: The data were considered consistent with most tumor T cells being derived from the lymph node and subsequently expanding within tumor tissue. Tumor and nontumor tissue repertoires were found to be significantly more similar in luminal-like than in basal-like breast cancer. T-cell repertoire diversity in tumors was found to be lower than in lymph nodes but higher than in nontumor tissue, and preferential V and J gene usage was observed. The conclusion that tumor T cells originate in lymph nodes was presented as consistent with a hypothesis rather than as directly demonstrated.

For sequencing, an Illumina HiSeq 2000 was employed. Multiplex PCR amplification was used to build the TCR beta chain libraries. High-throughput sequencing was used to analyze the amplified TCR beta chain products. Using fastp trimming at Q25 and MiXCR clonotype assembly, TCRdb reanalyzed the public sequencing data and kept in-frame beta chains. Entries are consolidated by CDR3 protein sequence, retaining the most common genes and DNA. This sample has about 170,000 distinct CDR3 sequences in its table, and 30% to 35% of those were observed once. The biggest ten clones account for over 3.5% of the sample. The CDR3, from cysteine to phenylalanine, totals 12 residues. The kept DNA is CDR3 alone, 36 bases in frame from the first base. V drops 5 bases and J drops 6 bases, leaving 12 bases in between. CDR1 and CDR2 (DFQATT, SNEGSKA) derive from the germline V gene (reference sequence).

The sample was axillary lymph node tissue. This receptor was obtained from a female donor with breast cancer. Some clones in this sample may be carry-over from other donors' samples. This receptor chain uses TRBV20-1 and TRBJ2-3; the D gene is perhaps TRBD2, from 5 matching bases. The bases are TGCAGTGCTGGGTTGAGCGGCGATACGCAGTATTTT. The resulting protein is CSAGLSGDTQYF.